This paragraph covers one T cell receptor beta chain sequence. Antigen: not known. This specimen belongs to a study of regulatory T cells in long-lasting Graves disease. Study-wide context: Positivity for TSH receptor antibodies plus over 5 years of antithyroid drugs meant persistent Graves' disease. General study findings and limits: A greater number of public clonotypes (about 3,000) was shared by persistent patients than by new patients (over 900).

CDR3 length: 15 amino acids. V trimming: 4 bases; J trimming: 2 bases; junction bases outside the gene matches: 7. Germline CDR1 reads SGHNT; CDR2 reads YENEEA. Time point: persistent/refractory GD, antithyroid drugs over 5 years with positive TRAb. RNA isolated from PBMCs was used to make the TCR library. CDR3 regions were amplified by Arm-PCR using iRepertoire HTBI primers to build TCR beta libraries. Each CDR3 protein is one row after TCRdb ran MiXCR on the multiplex PCR reads. The data show 400,000 to 500,000 distinct CDR3 sequences, less than 25% seen once. This sequence originates from a female donor with Graves disease. The sample in question was peripheral blood mononuclear cells (PBMCs), obtained when the disease was refractory, from a patient treated with antithyroid drugs. The gene calls are TRBV11-3 and TRBJ2-7; 8 bases line up with TRBD1. The CDR3 DNA sequence: TGTGCCAGCAGCTCGATCGGGACAGGAACCTACGAGCAGTACTTC. Its protein product is CASSSIGTGTYEQYF.